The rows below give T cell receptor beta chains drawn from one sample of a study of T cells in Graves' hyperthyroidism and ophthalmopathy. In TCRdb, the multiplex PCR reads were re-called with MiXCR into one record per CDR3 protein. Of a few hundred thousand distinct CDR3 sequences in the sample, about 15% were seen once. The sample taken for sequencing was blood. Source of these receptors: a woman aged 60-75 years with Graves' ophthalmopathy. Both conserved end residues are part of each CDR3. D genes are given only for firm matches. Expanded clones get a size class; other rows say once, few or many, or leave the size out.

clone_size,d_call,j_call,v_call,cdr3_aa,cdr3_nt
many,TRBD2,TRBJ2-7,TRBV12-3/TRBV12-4,CASSPRAGGPGEQYF,TGTGCCAGCAGTCCCCGGGCGGGAGGGCCCGGCGAGCAGTACTTC
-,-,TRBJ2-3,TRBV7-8,CAAVSTDTQYF,TGTGCCGCTGTTAGCACAGATACGCAGTATTTT
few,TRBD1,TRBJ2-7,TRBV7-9,CASSPDRVGTGTGSYEQYF,TGTGCCAGCAGCCCCGACAGGGTTGGGACCGGGACAGGGTCCTACGAGCAGTACTTC
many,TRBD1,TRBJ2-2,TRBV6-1,CASSLTGSAGELFF,TGTGCCAGCAGCCTGACAGGGTCGGCCGGGGAGCTGTTTTTT
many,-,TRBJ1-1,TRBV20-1,CSARGRRPMNTEAFF,TGCAGTGCTAGAGGGAGGAGGCCCATGAACACTGAAGCTTTCTTT
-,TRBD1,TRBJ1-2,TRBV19,CASSLLGDSTFNYGYTF,TGTGCCAGTAGTCTCCTTGGGGACAGCACTTTCAACTATGGCTACACCTTC
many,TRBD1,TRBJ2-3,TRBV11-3,CASSPRQGATDTQYF,TGTGCCAGCAGCCCCCGACAGGGGGCCACAGATACGCAGTATTTT
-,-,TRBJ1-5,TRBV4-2,CASSQDWGPGVYYNQPQHF,TGTGCCAGCAGCCAAGATTGGGGCCCAGGGGTCTATTACAATCAGCCCCAGCATTTT
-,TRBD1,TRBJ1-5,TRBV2,CASSSGQGRTQPQHF,TGTGCCAGCAGTTCCGGACAGGGCCGCACTCAGCCCCAGCATTTT
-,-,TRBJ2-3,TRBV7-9,CASSPPGIKRTDTQYF,TGTGCCAGCAGCCCGCCCGGGATCAAGAGAACAGATACGCAGTATTTT
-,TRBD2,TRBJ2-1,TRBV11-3,CASSLDSGNRDEQFF,TGTGCCAGCAGCTTAGATAGCGGGAATCGGGATGAGCAGTTCTTC
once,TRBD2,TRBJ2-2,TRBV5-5,CASSSLAGGGGELFF,TGTGCCAGCAGCTCCCTAGCGGGAGGCGGCGGGGAGCTGTTTTTT
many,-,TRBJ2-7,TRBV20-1,CSASRGASGSYEQYF,TGCAGTGCTAGCCGGGGGGCTAGCGGATCCTACGAGCAGTACTTC
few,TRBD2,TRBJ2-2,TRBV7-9,CASSSETTSGPPGELFF,TGTGCCAGCAGCTCAGAGACGACTAGCGGACCTCCCGGGGAGCTGTTTTTT
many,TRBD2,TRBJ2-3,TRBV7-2,CASSRLAGGTTDTQYF,TGTGCCAGCAGCAGGCTAGCGGGAGGGACCACAGATACGCAGTATTTT
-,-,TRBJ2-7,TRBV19,CASTVASVYEQYF,TGTGCCAGTACGGTAGCCAGTGTCTACGAGCAGTACTTC
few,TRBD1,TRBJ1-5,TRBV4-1,CASSQNERTGGQPQHF,TGCGCCAGCAGCCAAAACGAACGAACAGGGGGCCAGCCCCAGCATTTT
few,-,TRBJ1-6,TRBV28,CASSSYNSPLHF,TGTGCCAGCAGTTCGTATAATTCACCCCTCCACTTT
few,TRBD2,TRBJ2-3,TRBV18,CASSPPGYAGANTQYF,TGTGCCAGCTCACCACCGGGGTATGCGGGAGCAAATACGCAGTATTTT